A single TCR beta chain is shown here with its context. The entry originates in a study of T cell changes during pregnancy in multiple sclerosis. TCRdb keeps only in-frame clones here, not all; method: immunoSEQ multiplex PCR. This table has around 75,000 clones, 90% to 95% appearing once. The CDR3 covers 14 residues. Germline trimming cut 3 bases from V and 5 bases from J; bases unmatched to any gene: 7. Germline V CDR1 and CDR2: SGHKS, YYEKEE (reference sequence). This receptor was obtained from a female donor in good health, enrolled as a control in a pregnancy study. The chain is built from TRBV5-5 and TRBJ1-1; 7 positions match TRBD1. Sequences were derived from CD4+ T cells from peripheral blood mononuclear cells, sampled in the third trimester of pregnancy. Written as DNA, the CDR3 is TGTGCCAGCAGCTGGACAAGGGGGCGGACTGAAGCTTTCTTT. Translated, it gives CASSWTRGRTEAFF.